This T cell receptor (beta chain) was identified during a study of T cell responses to AZD1222 COVID-19 vaccine. This table comes from immunoSEQ multiplex PCR, and its TCRdb copy is limited to in-frame clones, with some not included. The data contain approximately 89,000 clones, just over 90% of them seen just once; the ten biggest clones take up 4.5%. V lost 7 bases and J 1 base, leaving 14 bases between the germline ends. Germline lookup yields CDR1 SGHRS and CDR2 YFSETQ. This CDR3 has 14 residues. The sample was peripheral blood, taken on day 0 of MenACWY control vaccination. The sequence was collected from an adult in good health. The chain combines TRBV5-1 with TRBJ2-5; D possibly corresponds to TRBD1 (6 bases). The CDR3 spells CASATGTTQETQYF. CDR3 coding DNA: TGCGCCAGCGCTACCGGGACAACCCAAGAGACCCAGTACTTC.